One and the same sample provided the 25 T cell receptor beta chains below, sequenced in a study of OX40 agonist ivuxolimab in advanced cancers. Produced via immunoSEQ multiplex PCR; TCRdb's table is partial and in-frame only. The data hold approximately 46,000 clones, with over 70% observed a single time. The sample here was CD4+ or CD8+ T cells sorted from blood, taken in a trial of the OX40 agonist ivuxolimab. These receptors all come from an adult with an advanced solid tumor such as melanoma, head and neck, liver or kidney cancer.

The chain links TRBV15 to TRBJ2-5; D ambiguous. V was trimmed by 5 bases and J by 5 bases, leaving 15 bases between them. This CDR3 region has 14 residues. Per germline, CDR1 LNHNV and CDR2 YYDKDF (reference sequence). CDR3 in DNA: TGTGCCACCAGCCCCCGGTGGACCAGGGAGACCCAGTACTTC. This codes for CATSPRWTRETQYF.

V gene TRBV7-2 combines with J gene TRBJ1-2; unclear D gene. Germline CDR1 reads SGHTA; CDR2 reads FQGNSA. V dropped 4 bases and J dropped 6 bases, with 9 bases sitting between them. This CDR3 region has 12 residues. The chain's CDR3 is CASSSPANGYTF. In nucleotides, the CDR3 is TGTGCCAGCAGCTCACCCGCAAATGGCTACACCTTC.

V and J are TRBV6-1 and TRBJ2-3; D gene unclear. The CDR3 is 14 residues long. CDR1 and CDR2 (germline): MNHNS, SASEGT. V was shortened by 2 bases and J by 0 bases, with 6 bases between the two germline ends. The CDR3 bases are TGTGCCAGCAGTGAAAGTCCTAGCACAGATACGCAGTATTTT. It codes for CASSESPSTDTQYF.

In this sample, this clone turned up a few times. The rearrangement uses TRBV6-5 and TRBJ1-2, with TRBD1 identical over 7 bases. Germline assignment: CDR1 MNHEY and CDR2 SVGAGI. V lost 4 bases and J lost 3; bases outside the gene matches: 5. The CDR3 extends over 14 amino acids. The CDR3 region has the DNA TGTGCCAGCAGTTCAGCGCAGGGGGACTATGGCTACACCTTC. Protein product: CASSSAQGDYGYTF.

The CDR3 sequence: CASSLTFSGGASHEQYF. The CDR3 nucleotides are TGTGCCAGCAGCCTAACCTTCTCAGGGGGCGCGTCACACGAGCAGTACTTC. The chain has TRBV7-2 and TRBJ2-7; 8 bases fit TRBD1. This CDR3 is 17 amino acids long. J gave up 5 bases and V 5 bases, and 17 bases lay outside the gene matches. From germline, CDR1 is SGHTA and CDR2 FQGNSA.

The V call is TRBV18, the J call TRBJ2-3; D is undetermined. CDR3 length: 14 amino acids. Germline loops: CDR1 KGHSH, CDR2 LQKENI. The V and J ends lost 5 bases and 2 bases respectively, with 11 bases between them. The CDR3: CASSALVNTDTQYF. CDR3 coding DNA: TGTGCCAGCTCAGCCCTAGTTAACACAGATACGCAGTATTTT.

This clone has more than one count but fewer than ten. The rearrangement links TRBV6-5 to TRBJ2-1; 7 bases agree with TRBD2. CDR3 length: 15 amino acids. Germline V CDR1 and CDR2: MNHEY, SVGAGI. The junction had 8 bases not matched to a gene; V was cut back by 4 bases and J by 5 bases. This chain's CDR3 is CASSFFGGDNNEQFF. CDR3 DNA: TGTGCCAGCAGTTTCTTTGGGGGGGATAACAATGAGCAGTTCTTC.

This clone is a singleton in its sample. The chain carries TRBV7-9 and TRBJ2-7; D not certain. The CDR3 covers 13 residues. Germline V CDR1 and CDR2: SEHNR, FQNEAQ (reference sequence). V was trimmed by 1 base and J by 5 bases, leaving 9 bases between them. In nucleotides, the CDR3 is TGTGCCAGCAGCTTAGGAGTGATCAACGAGCAGTACTTC. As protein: CASSLGVINEQYF.

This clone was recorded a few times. The CDR3 loop reads CASSLVPGGSYEQYF. The CDR3 coding sequence is TGTGCCAGCAGCTTAGTACCGGGTGGCTCCTACGAGCAGTACTTC. The chain is built from TRBV7-2 and TRBJ2-7; D remains unclear. This CDR3 has 15 residues. Germline loops: CDR1 SGHTA, CDR2 FQGNSA. With 1 base removed from V and 0 bases from J, the gap between germline ends came to 10 bases.

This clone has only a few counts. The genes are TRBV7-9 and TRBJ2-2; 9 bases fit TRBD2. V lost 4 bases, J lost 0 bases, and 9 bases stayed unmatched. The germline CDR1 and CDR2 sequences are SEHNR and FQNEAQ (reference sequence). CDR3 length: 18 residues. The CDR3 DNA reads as TGTGCCAGCAGCTCCAGGGGTAGCGGGAGCGCGAACACCGGGGAGCTGTTTTTT. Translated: CASSSRGSGSANTGELFF.

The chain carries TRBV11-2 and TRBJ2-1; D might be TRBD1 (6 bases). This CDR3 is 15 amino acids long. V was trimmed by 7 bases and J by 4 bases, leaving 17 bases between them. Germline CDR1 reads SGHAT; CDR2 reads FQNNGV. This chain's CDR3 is CASTPGQGRYNEQFF. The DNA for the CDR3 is TGTGCCAGCACCCCCGGGCAGGGGAGATACAATGAGCAGTTCTTC. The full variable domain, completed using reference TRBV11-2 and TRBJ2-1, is EAGVAQSPRYKIIEKRQSVAFWCNPISGHATLYWYQQILGQGPKLLIQFQNNGVVDDSQLPKDRFSAERLKGVDSTLKIQPAKLEDSAVYLCASTPGQGRYNEQFFGPGTRLTVL.

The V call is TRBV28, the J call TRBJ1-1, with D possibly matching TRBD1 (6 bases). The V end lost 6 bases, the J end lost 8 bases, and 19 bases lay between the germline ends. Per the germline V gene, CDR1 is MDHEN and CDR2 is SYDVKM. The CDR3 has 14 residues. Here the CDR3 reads CASRELTGKQEAFF. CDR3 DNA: TGTGCCAGCAGGGAACTCACAGGGAAACAAGAAGCTTTCTTT.

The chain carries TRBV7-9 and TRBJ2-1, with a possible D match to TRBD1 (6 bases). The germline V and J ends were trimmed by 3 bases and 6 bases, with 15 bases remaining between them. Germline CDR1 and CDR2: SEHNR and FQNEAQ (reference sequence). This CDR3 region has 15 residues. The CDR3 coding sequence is TGTGCCAGCAGCTTTCCGTTACAGGGTACCAATGAGCAGTTCTTC. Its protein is CASSFPLQGTNEQFF.

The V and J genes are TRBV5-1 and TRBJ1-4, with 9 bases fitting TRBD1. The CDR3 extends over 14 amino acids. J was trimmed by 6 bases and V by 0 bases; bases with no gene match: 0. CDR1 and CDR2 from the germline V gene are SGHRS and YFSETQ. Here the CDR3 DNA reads TGCGCCAGCAGCTTGGGGACAGGGGATGAAAAACTGTTTTTT. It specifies CASSLGTGDEKLFF.

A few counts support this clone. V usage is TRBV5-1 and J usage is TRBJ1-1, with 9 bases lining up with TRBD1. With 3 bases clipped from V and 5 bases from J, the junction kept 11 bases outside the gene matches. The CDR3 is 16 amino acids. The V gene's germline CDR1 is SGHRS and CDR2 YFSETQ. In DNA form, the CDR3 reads TGCGCCAGCAGCTCTGGAGAGGACAGGGGAAAGACTGAAGCTTTCTTT. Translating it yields CASSSGEDRGKTEAFF.

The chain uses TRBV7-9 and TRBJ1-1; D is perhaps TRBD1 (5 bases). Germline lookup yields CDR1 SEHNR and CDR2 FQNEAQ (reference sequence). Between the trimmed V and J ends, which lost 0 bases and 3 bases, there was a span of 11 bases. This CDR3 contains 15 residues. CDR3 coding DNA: TGTGCCAGCAGCTTAGCGGGCAGGGAGGACACTGAAGCTTTCTTT. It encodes CASSLAGREDTEAFF.

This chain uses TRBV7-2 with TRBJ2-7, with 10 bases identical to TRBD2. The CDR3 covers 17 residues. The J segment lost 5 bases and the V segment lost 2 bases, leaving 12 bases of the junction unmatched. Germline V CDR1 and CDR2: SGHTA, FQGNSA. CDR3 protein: CASSLYHPGLAGDEQYF. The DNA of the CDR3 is TGTGCCAGCAGCTTATATCACCCCGGGCTAGCGGGGGACGAGCAGTACTTC.

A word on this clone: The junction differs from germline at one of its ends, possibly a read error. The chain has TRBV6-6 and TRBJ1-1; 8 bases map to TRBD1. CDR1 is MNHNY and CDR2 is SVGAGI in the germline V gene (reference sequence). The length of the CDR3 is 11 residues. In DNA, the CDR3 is TGTGCCAGCAGTTACTCGGGACAGGCCTACTTT. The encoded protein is CASSYSGQAYF.

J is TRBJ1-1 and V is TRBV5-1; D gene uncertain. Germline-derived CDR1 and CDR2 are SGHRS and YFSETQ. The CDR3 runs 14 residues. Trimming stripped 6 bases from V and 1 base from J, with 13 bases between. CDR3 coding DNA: TGCGCCAGCACTTTTTCGGGCCGGAACACTGAAGCTTTCTTT. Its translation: CASTFSGRNTEAFF.

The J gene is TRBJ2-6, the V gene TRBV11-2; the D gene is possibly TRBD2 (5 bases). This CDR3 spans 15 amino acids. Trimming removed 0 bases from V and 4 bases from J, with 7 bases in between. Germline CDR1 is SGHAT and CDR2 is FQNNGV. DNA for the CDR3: TGTGCCAGCAGCTTAGAGACGGGAGGGGCCAACGTCCTGACTTTC. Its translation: CASSLETGGANVLTF.

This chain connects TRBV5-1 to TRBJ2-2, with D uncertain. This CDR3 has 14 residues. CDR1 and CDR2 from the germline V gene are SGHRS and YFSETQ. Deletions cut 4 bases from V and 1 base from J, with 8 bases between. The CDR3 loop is CASSPTLNTGELFF. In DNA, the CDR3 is TGCGCCAGCAGCCCCACCCTGAACACCGGGGAGCTGTTTTTT.

DNA of the CDR3: TGCGCCAGCAGCTTGGGGACGGGGCGGACCTACGAGCAGTACTTC. This translates into CASSLGTGRTYEQYF. The V call is TRBV5-1, the J call TRBJ2-7; D assignment may be TRBD1 or TRBD2 (5 bases each). V gave up 0 bases and J gave up 2 bases, with 12 bases separating them. The CDR3 consists of 15 residues. CDR1 is SGHRS and CDR2 is YFSETQ in the germline V gene.

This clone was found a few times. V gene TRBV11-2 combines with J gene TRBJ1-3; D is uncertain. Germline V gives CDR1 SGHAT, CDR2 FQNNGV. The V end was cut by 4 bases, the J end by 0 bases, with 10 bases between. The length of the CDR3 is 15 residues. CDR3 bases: TGTGCCAGCAGCTCCCCCCGATACTCTGGAAACACCATATATTTT. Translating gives CASSSPRYSGNTIYF.

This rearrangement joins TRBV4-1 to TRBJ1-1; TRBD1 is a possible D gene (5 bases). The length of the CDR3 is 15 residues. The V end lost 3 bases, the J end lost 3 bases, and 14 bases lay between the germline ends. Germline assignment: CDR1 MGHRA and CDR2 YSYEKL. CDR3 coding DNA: TGCGCCAGCAGCCACGCCGTTCAGGGAGACACTGAAGCTTTCTTT. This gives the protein CASSHAVQGDTEAFF.

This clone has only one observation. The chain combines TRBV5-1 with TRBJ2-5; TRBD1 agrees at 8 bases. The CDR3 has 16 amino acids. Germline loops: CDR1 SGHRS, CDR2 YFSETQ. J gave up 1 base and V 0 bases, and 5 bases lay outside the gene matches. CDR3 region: CASSLGGTGPQETQYF. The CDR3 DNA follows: TGCGCCAGCAGCTTGGGCGGGACAGGCCCCCAAGAGACCCAGTACTTC. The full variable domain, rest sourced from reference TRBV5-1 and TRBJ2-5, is KAGVTQTPRYLIKTRGQQVTLSCSPISGHRSVSWYQQTPGQGLQFLFEYFSETQRNKGNFPGRFSGRQFSNSRSEMNVSTLELGDSALYLCASSLGGTGPQETQYFGPGTRLLVL.